A single sample gave rise to the 8 T cell receptor beta chains below, sequenced in a study of technical replicates of blood from a few donors. Produced via immunoSEQ multiplex PCR; TCRdb's table is partial and in-frame only. The sample includes almost 65,000 clones, approximately 86% of them seen just once. Source material: PBMCs. These receptors originate from a human donor in good health. Some clones in this sample may be carry-over from other donors' samples.

The CDR3 nucleotides read TGTGCCAGCAGAAGGACAGAGCAAGAGACCCAGTACTTC. Protein sequence: CASRRTEQETQYF. V gene TRBV6-5 combines with J gene TRBJ2-5; TRBD1 might be the D (6 bases). Trimming pared 6 bases from V and 2 bases from J, leaving 10 bases between. Germline values: CDR1 MNHEY, CDR2 SVGAGI. This CDR3 contains 13 residues.

This clone was counted between two and nine times. This rearrangement joins TRBV19 to TRBJ1-2, with D possibly matching TRBD1 (5 bases). Germline V CDR1 and CDR2: LNHDA, SQIVND (reference sequence). Between the trimmed V and J ends, which lost 4 bases and 0 bases, there was a span of 9 bases. The CDR3 runs 14 residues. The CDR3 DNA is TGTGCCAGTAGTACGGACACATCTAACTATGGCTACACCTTC. Its protein is CASSTDTSNYGYTF.

This rearrangement joins TRBV6-5 to TRBJ2-3, with D hard to call. V gave up 6 bases and J gave up 0 bases, with 13 bases separating them. Germline V gene data show CDR1 as MNHEY and CDR2 as SVGAGI. The length of the CDR3 is 15 residues. The CDR3 DNA is TGTGCCAGCAGGCCGCCGGCTAGGAGCACAGATACGCAGTATTTT. Translated, it gives CASRPPARSTDTQYF.

The chain recombines TRBV18 with TRBJ1-1, with a weak D call TRBD1 (5 bases). Trimming cost V 3 bases and J 1 base, with 12 bases left between them. CDR3 length: 15 residues. The germline gives CDR1 KGHSH, CDR2 LQKENI. CDR3 sequence reads: CASSPTQGGNTEAFF. The CDR3, as DNA: TGTGCCAGCTCACCCACTCAGGGAGGGAACACTGAAGCTTTCTTT. Looking up the rest from reference TRBV18 and TRBJ1-1 gives the full variable domain: NAGVMQNPRHLVRRRGQEARLRCSPMKGHSHVYWYRQLPEEGLKFMVYLQKENIIDESGMPKERFSAEFPKEGPSILRIQQVVRGDSAAYFCASSPTQGGNTEAFFGQGTRLTVV.

The chain uses TRBV4-3 and TRBJ2-5; D remains ambiguous. V was shortened by 3 bases and J by 2 bases, with 13 bases between the two germline ends. Germline CDR1 is LGHNA and CDR2 is YSLEER. The CDR3 is 15 amino acids. CDR3: CASSQYRGGQETQYF. Here the CDR3 DNA reads TGCGCCAGCAGCCAGTACCGAGGTGGACAAGAGACCCAGTACTTC.

The chain recombines TRBV4-1 with TRBJ1-1; 9 bases are shared with TRBD1. Losses at the gene ends were 3 bases for V and 5 bases for J; bases not matched to a gene: 7. This CDR3 has 15 residues. Germline CDR1 reads MGHRA; CDR2 reads YSYEKL. The CDR3 sequence is CASSQTTGGRTEAFF. The DNA of the CDR3 is TGCGCCAGCAGCCAGACGACAGGGGGTAGGACTGAAGCTTTCTTT.

A single count supports this clone. The chain joins TRBV6-5 to TRBJ1-1; D not certain. Per germline, CDR1 MNHEY and CDR2 SVGAGI. There are 15 residues in the CDR3. V lost 2 bases and J 7 bases, leaving 17 bases between the germline ends. CDR3 protein: CASSYVVGGPGEAFF. DNA of the CDR3: TGTGCCAGCAGTTACGTGGTTGGAGGGCCCGGTGAAGCTTTCTTT.

The chain is built from TRBV6-1 and TRBJ2-7, with 10 nucleotides matching TRBD2. J gave up 4 bases and V 4 bases, and 7 bases lay outside the gene matches. CDR3 length: 15 amino acids. Germline V gives CDR1 MNHNS, CDR2 SASEGT. The CDR3 here is CASSARAGGPYEQYF. In DNA, the CDR3 is TGTGCCAGCAGTGCCCGAGCGGGGGGGCCGTACGAGCAGTACTTC.